The 8 T cell receptor beta chains presented below share a single source sample, sequenced in a study of esophageal squamous cell carcinoma under preoperative chemotherapy. TCRdb redid the calling of the PCR reads with MiXCR, one entry per CDR3 protein. Of under 13,000 distinct CDR3 sequences listed, around 63% are singletons. The time point: after preoperative PTX-NDP chemotherapy. This sample was gathered from a patient given preoperative chemotherapy. Receptors were obtained from a human donor with esophageal squamous cell carcinoma. The donor label of this sample is uncertain.

The chain combines TRBV6-1 with TRBJ2-1; D uncertain. The tail of the sequence fits TRBJ2-7 better, so the J call may be wrong. The CDR3 covers 12 residues. From germline, CDR1 is MNHNS and CDR2 SASEGT. CDR3 amino acids: CASSERAGEQYF. CDR3 bases: TGTGCCAGCAGTGAACGGGCTGGTGAGCAGTACTTC.

The V gene is TRBV6-5, the J gene TRBJ1-4; D is undetermined. Deletions cut 4 bases from V and 5 bases from J, with 8 bases between. This CDR3 comprises 13 residues. Looked up from germline, CDR1 is MNHEY and CDR2 is SVGAGI. The chain's CDR3 is CASSWAGNEKLFF. The CDR3 nucleotides are TGTGCCAGCAGTTGGGCCGGGAATGAAAAACTGTTTTTT.

This clonotype was recorded once. The V call is TRBV6-1, the J call TRBJ2-6; 12 bases are shared with TRBD1. Per germline, CDR1 MNHNS and CDR2 SASEGT. Trimming cost V 2 bases and J 4 bases; bases outside gene matches: 6. The CDR3 covers 18 residues. DNA for the CDR3: TGTGCCAGCAGTGAATGGGACAGGGGGCCGGCGGGGGCCAACGTCCTGACTTTC. Translating gives CASSEWDRGPAGANVLTF.

This rearrangement joins TRBV5-1 to TRBJ2-1; D tentatively fits TRBD1 or TRBD2 (5 bases each). The length of the CDR3 is 16 residues. Germline CDR1 and CDR2: SGHRS and YFSETQ. The V gene lost 4 bases and the J gene lost 0 bases, with 14 bases spanning the gap. The DNA for the CDR3 is TGCGCCAGCAGCGCCACACGGGGCGGCTCCTACAATGAGCAGTTCTTC. This codes for CASSATRGGSYNEQFF.

By its share, this clonotype is medium-sized (0.01 to 0.1%). This rearrangement joins TRBV6-1 to TRBJ2-1, with 7 bases fitting TRBD1. The J call may be incorrect, as the DNA end agrees better with TRBJ2-7. The V gene's germline CDR1 is MNHNS and CDR2 SASEGT. This CDR3 region has 13 residues. The CDR3 DNA reads TGTGCCAGCAGCCCAACGGACAGGCACGAGCAGTACTTC. Protein: CASSPTDRHEQYF.

This sequence joins TRBV7-2 and TRBJ2-1; 10 nucleotides line up with TRBD2. Germline CDR1 SGHTA, CDR2 FQGNSA. The junction had 2 bases not matched to a gene; V was cut back by 3 bases and J by 0 bases. The CDR3 has 16 residues. CDR3 DNA: TGTGCCAGCAGCTTTCCTAGCGGGAGCTCCTACAATGAGCAGTTCTTC. Translation gives CASSFPSGSSYNEQFF.

V usage is TRBV6-8 and J usage is TRBJ2-4; D might be TRBD2 (6 bases). This CDR3 is 16 amino acids long. V dropped 6 bases and J dropped 13 bases, with 28 bases sitting between them. Germline CDR1 and CDR2: MNHGY and SAAAGT. In DNA form, the CDR3 reads TGTGCCAGCAGCGAATCGGGGGTGAGCGACAAAAACACGCAGTACTTC. This sequence encodes CASSESGVSDKNTQYF.

The CDR3 nucleotides read TGTGCCAGCAGCCGGGCAGGGGCGCGGGATGAGCAGTTCTTC. It codes for CASSRAGARDEQFF. V and J are TRBV6-1 and TRBJ2-1; a possible D gene is TRBD1 (6 bases). Germline lookup yields CDR1 MNHNS and CDR2 SASEGT. The CDR3 sequence is 14 residues long. V lost 6 bases and J lost 8, with 17 bases in between.